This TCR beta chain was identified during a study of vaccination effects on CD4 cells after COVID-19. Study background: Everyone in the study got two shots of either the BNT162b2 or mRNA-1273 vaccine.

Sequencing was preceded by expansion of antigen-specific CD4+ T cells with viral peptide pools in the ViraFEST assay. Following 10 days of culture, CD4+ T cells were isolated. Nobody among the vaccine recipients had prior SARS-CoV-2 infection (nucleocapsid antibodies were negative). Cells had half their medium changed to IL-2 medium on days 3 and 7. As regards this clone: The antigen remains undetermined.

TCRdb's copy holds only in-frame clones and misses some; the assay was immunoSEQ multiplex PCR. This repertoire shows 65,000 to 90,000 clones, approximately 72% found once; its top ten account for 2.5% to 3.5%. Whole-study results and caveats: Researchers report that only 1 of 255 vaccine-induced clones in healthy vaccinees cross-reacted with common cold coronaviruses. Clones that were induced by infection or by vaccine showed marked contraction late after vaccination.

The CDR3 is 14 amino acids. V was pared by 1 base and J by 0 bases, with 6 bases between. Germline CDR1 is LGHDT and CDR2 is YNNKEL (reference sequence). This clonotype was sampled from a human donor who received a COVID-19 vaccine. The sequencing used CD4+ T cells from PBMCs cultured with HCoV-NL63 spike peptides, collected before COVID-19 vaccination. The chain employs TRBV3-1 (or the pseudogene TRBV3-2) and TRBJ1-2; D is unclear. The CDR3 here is CASSQGQANYGYTF. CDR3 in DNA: TGTGCCAGCAGCCAAGGACAAGCTAACTATGGCTACACCTTC.